The clone carrying this TCR beta chain was counted many times. Its antigen remains unknown. The record originates from a study of early T cells in non-severe SARS-CoV-2 infection. Study as a whole: Sequencing input comprised bulk RNA from unsorted whole blood; chain pairing was not available.

Findings and caveats of the study: In VDJdb matching, anti-spike CD8 responses were favored while private and CD4 specificities went missing.

With V trimmed by 2 bases and J by 6 bases, 6 bases remained unmatched. The CDR3 length is 15 residues. Individual cDNA molecules received unique molecular identifiers during library preparation. TCRdb reprocessed the 5' RACE reads with MiXCR, giving one entry per CDR3 protein. The sample consists of 97,000 or so distinct CDR3 sequences, over 10% of them appearing once. This chain uses TRBV12-3 or TRBV12-4 with TRBJ2-4, with 8 bases that match TRBD2. This sequence originates from an adult who was a healthcare worker with PCR-confirmed SARS-CoV-2 infection or an uninfected control (not recorded which). The sequenced sample consisted of whole blood. CDR3 coding DNA: TGTGCCAGCAGTTTATGGCGGGAGGAGGCAAACATTCAGTACTTC. Residues: CASSLWREEANIQYF.